These 20 T cell receptor beta chains share one sample of origin, sequenced in a study of technical replicates of blood from several donors (dated by TCRdb to the late 2010s). The method was the immunoSEQ multiplex PCR assay. Entries here come from immuneACCESS through TCRdb and include only in-frame sequences with V and J called. Some clones fail to appear in such tables; in the studies checked, an unresolved V gene covers under half of the shortfall, and the cause of the remainder is unknown. In this sample the table shows around 13,000 clones, roughly 77% of which occur a single time. Around 12% of the sample belongs to the ten largest clones. Sequencing was performed on PBMCs. Receptors were obtained from a human donor in good health.

The chain carries TRBV7-9 and TRBJ2-7; a weak D match, TRBD1 (6 bases). CDR1 SEHNR and CDR2 FQNEAQ come from the germline V gene (reference sequence). Trimming removed 7 bases from V and 5 bases from J, with 21 bases in between. The CDR3 runs 15 residues. In DNA, the CDR3 is TGTGCCAGCATCAACCCTCAGGGGACGAGCGACGAGCAGTACTTC. Amino acid sequence: CASINPQGTSDEQYF. Based on the CDR3 plus reference TRBV7-9 and TRBJ2-7, the full variable domain is DTGVSQNPRHKITKRGQNVTFRCDPISEHNRLYWYRQTLGQGPEFLTYFQNEAQLEKSRLLSDRFSAERPKGSFSTLEIQRTEQGDSAMYLCASINPQGTSDEQYFGPGTRLTVT.

The J gene is TRBJ2-1, the V gene TRBV6-5, with 9 bases fitting TRBD2. From germline, CDR1 is MNHEY and CDR2 SVGAGI. The length of the CDR3 is 15 residues. With 4 bases clipped from V and 5 bases from J, the junction kept 6 bases outside the gene matches. The CDR3 region is CASSSGTSSDNEQFF. For the CDR3, the DNA is TGTGCCAGCAGTTCCGGGACTAGCAGTGACAATGAGCAGTTCTTC.

This chain links TRBV7-2 with TRBJ2-7; 7 bases agree with TRBD1. V trimming: 1 base; J trimming: 9 bases; junction bases outside the gene matches: 9. There are 14 residues in the CDR3. CDR1 and CDR2 (germline): SGHTA, FQGNSA. CDR3 region: CASSLVTGAGAQYF. DNA for the CDR3: TGTGCCAGCAGCTTAGTTACAGGGGCCGGTGCGCAGTACTTC.

The chain recombines TRBV19 with TRBJ2-5; TRBD1 agrees at 8 bases. V shed 3 bases and J 5 bases; nucleotides not matched to a gene: 5. Germline V lookup: CDR1 LNHDA, CDR2 SQIVND (reference sequence). The CDR3 runs 14 residues. The CDR3 protein is CASSMSGGFETQYF. CDR3 sequence (DNA): TGTGCCAGTAGTATGTCAGGGGGCTTTGAGACCCAGTACTTC.

This chain's CDR3 is CASSEATSGGVEQFF. In DNA form, the CDR3 reads TGTGCCAGCAGTGAAGCAACTAGCGGGGGGGTGGAGCAGTTCTTC. The V gene is TRBV6-1, the J gene TRBJ2-1, with TRBD2 matching over 13 bases. Germline V lookup: CDR1 MNHNS, CDR2 SASEGT. The trim removed 0 bases at V and 10 bases at J, leaving 3 bases unmatched. The CDR3 contains 15 residues.

The J gene is TRBJ2-7, the V gene TRBV5-1; D is unresolved. The CDR3 is 16 residues long. Germline V gene data show CDR1 as SGHRS and CDR2 as YFSETQ. The V end was cut by 0 bases, the J end by 2 bases, with 15 bases between. CDR3 DNA: TGCGCCAGCAGCTTGGGTAATCTCGGAGAAACCTACGAGCAGTACTTC. It specifies CASSLGNLGETYEQYF.

The chain is built from TRBV7-8 and TRBJ2-7; 7 positions agree with TRBD1. CDR1 is SGHVS and CDR2 is FQNEAQ in the germline V gene. CDR3 length: 13 residues. With 2 bases clipped from V and 3 bases from J, the junction kept 1 base outside the gene matches. CDR3 sequence: CASSLPGGYEQYF. The CDR3 DNA follows: TGTGCCAGCAGCTTACCAGGGGGCTACGAGCAGTACTTC. The full variable domain, with the rest looked up from reference TRBV7-8 and TRBJ2-7, is GAGVSQSPRYKVAKRGQDVALRCDPISGHVSLFWYQQALGQGPEFLTYFQNEAQLDKSGLPSDRFFAERPEGSVSTLKIQRTQQEDSAVYLCASSLPGGYEQYFGPGTRLTVT.

The V gene is TRBV6-1, the J gene TRBJ1-5, with D maybe TRBD1 (6 bases). The germline gives CDR1 MNHNS, CDR2 SASEGT. This CDR3 has 16 residues. Between the trimmed V and J ends, which lost 1 base and 6 bases, there was a span of 16 bases. The CDR3 reads CASSEEGGGGGQPQHF. The CDR3 bases are TGTGCCAGCAGTGAAGAAGGGGGAGGGGGGGGTCAGCCCCAGCATTTT.

The chain uses TRBV9 and TRBJ2-3, with a weak D call TRBD2 (7 bases). The germline CDR1 and CDR2 sequences are SGDLS and YYNGEE. There are 16 residues in the CDR3. The ends were cut back, 4 bases at V and 3 bases at J, with 18 bases in the middle. CDR3 DNA sequence: TGTGCCAGCAGCCCCCTGGGGGCGGGAGAGACAGATACGCAGTATTTT. Its protein product is CASSPLGAGETDTQYF.

V usage is TRBV28 and J usage is TRBJ2-3, with 8 bases that match TRBD1. With V trimmed by 5 bases and J by 6 bases, 7 bases remained unmatched. The CDR3 covers 14 residues. Germline CDR1 and CDR2: MDHEN and SYDVKM. The CDR3 region is CASSPGGKTDTQYF. The CDR3 nucleotides read TGTGCCAGCAGTCCAGGGGGCAAGACGGATACGCAGTATTTT.

The rearrangement joins TRBV7-9 to TRBJ2-5; 12 bases align to TRBD1. Trimming at V came to 5 bases and at J to 5 bases, leaving 6 bases not matched to a gene. Germline V gene lookup returns CDR1 SEHNR and CDR2 FQNEAQ (reference sequence). CDR3 length: 15 amino acids. CDR3 region: CASSKGQGAWETQYF. CDR3 in DNA: TGTGCCAGCAGCAAGGGACAGGGGGCTTGGGAGACCCAGTACTTC.

This clone was seen only a few times. The chain joins TRBV5-1 to TRBJ2-5; TRBD2 aligns across 14 bases. J was trimmed by 5 bases and V by 4 bases; bases with no gene match: 7. The germline V gene encodes CDR1 SGHRS and CDR2 YFSETQ. The CDR3 runs 16 residues. The CDR3 DNA reads as TGCGCCAGCAGCCCGGGGGGACTAGCGGGAGAGGAGACCCAGTACTTC. Its translation: CASSPGGLAGEETQYF.

This chain connects TRBV6-6 to TRBJ1-3; TRBD1 might be the D (6 bases). CDR1 is MNHNY, CDR2 SVGAGI, per germline (reference sequence). The germline V and J ends were trimmed by 3 bases and 0 bases, with 9 bases remaining between them. This CDR3 comprises 15 residues. CDR3 DNA: TGTGCCAGCAGTTATCGGGGGGCCTCTGGAAACACCATATATTTT. Protein: CASSYRGASGNTIYF.

The chain combines TRBV7-9 with TRBJ1-1; 9 bases match TRBD1. Germline CDR1 is SEHNR and CDR2 is FQNEAQ (reference sequence). J was trimmed by 3 bases and V by 5 bases; bases with no gene match: 7. The CDR3 covers 15 residues. CDR3 in DNA: TGTGCCAGCAGCCCCGGGACAGGGACGGACACTGAAGCTTTCTTT. As protein: CASSPGTGTDTEAFF.

In its sample, this clone was seen once. The rearrangement uses TRBV28 and TRBJ1-1; D not resolved. V was clipped by 4 bases and J by 0 bases, with 9 bases between them. Per germline, CDR1 MDHEN and CDR2 SYDVKM. The CDR3 extends over 14 amino acids. The CDR3 sequence: CASSYLQMNTEAFF. DNA of the CDR3: TGTGCCAGCAGTTACCTGCAGATGAACACTGAAGCTTTCTTT.

The chain recombines TRBV2 with TRBJ1-2; the D gene is possibly TRBD1 (5 bases). The germline V gene has CDR1 SNHLY and CDR2 FYNNEI. The ends were cut back, 2 bases at V and 7 bases at J, with 11 bases in the middle. This CDR3 is built from 13 residues. The CDR3 here is CASSERGWSGYTF. The CDR3 DNA follows: TGTGCCAGCAGTGAACGGGGGTGGAGTGGCTACACCTTC.

The J gene is TRBJ1-5, the V gene TRBV7-5; the table's D call, TRBD1, was not checked against the DNA. TRBV7-5 is a listed pseudogene. The CDR3 contains 16 residues. DNA for the CDR3: TGTGTCAGAAGCTTAGCGTGGACAGCAGGCAATCAGCCCCAGCATTTT. Translation gives CVRSLAWTAGNQPQHF.

This clone has just a few counts. V and J are TRBV28 and TRBJ2-7; D unresolved. Germline lookup yields CDR1 MDHEN and CDR2 SYDVKM. The ends were cut back, 7 bases at V and 6 bases at J, with 13 bases in the middle. The CDR3 loop spans 12 amino acids. The CDR3 bases are TGTGCCAGCACCCCGGCCACGGGCGAGCAGTACTTC. This sequence encodes CASTPATGEQYF.

CDR3 nucleotides: TGTGCCAGCAGCCCTACCGGGACAGGGGCGGCAGGAAACACCATATATTTT. Its translation is CASSPTGTGAAGNTIYF. J is TRBJ1-3 and V is TRBV7-6, with TRBD1 identical over 10 bases. Germline CDR1 is SGHVS and CDR2 is FNYEAQ. Trimming took 5 bases from V and 4 from J; bases not matched to a gene: 11. This CDR3 has 17 amino acids.

V gene TRBV25-1 combines with J gene TRBJ1-1; 7 bases match TRBD1. This CDR3 contains 13 residues. V gave up 6 bases and J gave up 1 base; unmatched junction bases: 2. The germline gives CDR1 MGHDK, CDR2 SYGVNS. CDR3 in amino acids: CASRDRQNTEAFF. CDR3 in DNA: TGTGCCAGCAGGGACAGGCAGAACACTGAAGCTTTCTTT.